These 9 T cell receptor beta chains originate from one sample sequenced in a study of blood T cells in healthy people across ages. Sample-barcoded 5' priming and a J-beta primer mix drove a second PCR of roughly 7 to 11 cycles. TCRdb fed the 5' RACE reads into MiXCR, producing one record per CDR3 protein. This table has roughly 1.6 million distinct CDR3 sequences, about 31% appearing once. Sequenced material: blood. The receptors derive from a woman in her 30s in good health.

This clonotype has just a few counts. This chain joins TRBV12-3 or TRBV12-4 and TRBJ2-3; D is perhaps TRBD1 (6 bases). The V and J ends lost 9 bases and 0 bases respectively, with 13 bases between them. The CDR3 is 14 residues long. The CDR3 DNA reads as TGTGCCAGTGGCAACAGGGAAAGCACAGATACGCAGTATTTT. This codes for CASGNRESTDTQYF.

The gene calls are TRBV28 and TRBJ2-1, with D possibly matching TRBD2 (6 bases). The CDR3 totals 14 residues. Germline V gene data show CDR1 as MDHEN and CDR2 as SYDVKM. Trimming cost V 8 bases and J 4 bases, with 15 bases left between them. The DNA for the CDR3 is TGTGCCAGCTCTGGCGGGGCCTTATACAATGAGCAGTTCTTC. As protein: CASSGGALYNEQFF.

This clonotype was detected ten times or more. This sequence joins TRBV6-2 or TRBV6-3 and TRBJ2-1; D is ambiguous. V was clipped by 6 bases and J by 4 bases, with 7 bases between them. Germline CDR1 is MNHEY and CDR2 is SVGEGT. The CDR3 is 12 residues long. DNA of the CDR3: TGTGCCAGCAGAGACGGGTACAATGAGCAGTTCTTC. As protein: CASRDGYNEQFF.

This clonotype was seen a few times. This rearrangement joins TRBV27 to TRBJ2-3; D remains unclear. CDR1 is MNHEY and CDR2 is SMNVEV in the germline V gene (reference sequence). The CDR3 runs to 15 residues. Trimming took 3 bases from V and 0 from J, leaving 10 bases between them. CDR3 sequence reads: CASSFGTTSTDTQYF. CDR3 nucleotide sequence: TGTGCCAGCAGTTTCGGCACTACTAGCACAGATACGCAGTATTTT.

This clonotype was recorded a few times. The gene calls are TRBV10-3 and TRBJ2-3, with 8 bases fitting TRBD2. The CDR3 totals 15 residues. V gave up 3 bases and J gave up 4 bases; unmatched junction bases: 6. Germline CDR1 ENHRY, CDR2 SYGVKD. CDR3 region: CAISENGGAADTQYF. The CDR3 region has the DNA TGTGCCATCAGTGAAAACGGGGGGGCAGCAGATACGCAGTATTTT.

The V and J genes are TRBV11-2 and TRBJ1-2; no firm D call. V lost 2 bases, J lost 7 bases, and 14 bases lay in between. The CDR3 runs 14 residues. Germline V gene lookup returns CDR1 SGHAT and CDR2 FQNNGV. CDR3 in DNA: TGTGCCAGCAGCTTACGAGGAATCGGGCTTGGCTACACCTTC. Residues: CASSLRGIGLGYTF. The full variable domain, in which reference TRBV11-2 and TRBJ1-2 provide the parts outside the CDR3, is EAGVAQSPRYKIIEKRQSVAFWCNPISGHATLYWYQQILGQGPKLLIQFQNNGVVDDSQLPKDRFSAERLKGVDSTLKIQPAKLEDSAVYLCASSLRGIGLGYTFGSGTRLTVV.

A few counts support this clonotype. V usage is TRBV6-1 and J usage is TRBJ2-3, with TRBD2 matching over 8 bases. CDR3 length: 18 amino acids. Germline V gives CDR1 MNHNS, CDR2 SASEGT. V shed 6 bases, J shed 4 bases, and the junction held 18 bases outside the gene matches. Here the CDR3 DNA reads TGTGCCAGCAGCCCAGGACTGAGTAGCGGGAAAGGCGCAGATACGCAGTATTTT. This gives the protein CASSPGLSSGKGADTQYF.

This clonotype was recorded only once. The chain couples TRBV12-3 or TRBV12-4 to TRBJ2-1; D not resolved. The V gene lost 6 bases and the J gene lost 0 bases, with 12 bases spanning the gap. The CDR3 consists of 15 residues. The CDR3 sequence: CASRALRDSYNEQFF. The DNA of the CDR3 is TGTGCCAGCAGAGCGTTAAGGGACTCCTACAATGAGCAGTTCTTC.

The genes are TRBV21-1 and TRBJ2-1; the table assigns TRBD2, which was not confirmed against the DNA. TRBV21-1 is a pseudogene. The CDR3 is 16 residues long. CDR3 DNA: TGTGCCAGCGCACCCCTTGGACTAGCGGGAATCTATGAGCAGTTCTTC. This codes for CASAPLGLAGIYEQFF.